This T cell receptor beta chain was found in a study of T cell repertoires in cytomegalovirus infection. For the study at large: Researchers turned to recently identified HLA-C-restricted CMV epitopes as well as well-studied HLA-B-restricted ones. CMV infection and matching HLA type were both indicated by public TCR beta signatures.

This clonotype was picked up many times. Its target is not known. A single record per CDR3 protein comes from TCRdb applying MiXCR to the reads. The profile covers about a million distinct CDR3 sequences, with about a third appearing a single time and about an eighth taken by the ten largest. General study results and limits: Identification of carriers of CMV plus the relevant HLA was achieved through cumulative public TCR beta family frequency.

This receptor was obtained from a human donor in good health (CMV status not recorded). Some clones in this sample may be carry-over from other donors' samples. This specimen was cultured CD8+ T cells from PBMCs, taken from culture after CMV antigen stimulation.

CDR3 sequence: CASSPHMSTGELFF. The CDR3 bases are TGTGCCAGCAGCCCACACATGTCGACCGGGGAGCTGTTTTTT. The chain combines TRBV14 with TRBJ2-2; no clear D gene. The CDR3 is 14 amino acids. The V and J ends lost 4 bases and 5 bases respectively, with 11 bases between them. The germline V gene encodes CDR1 SGHDN and CDR2 FVKESK.